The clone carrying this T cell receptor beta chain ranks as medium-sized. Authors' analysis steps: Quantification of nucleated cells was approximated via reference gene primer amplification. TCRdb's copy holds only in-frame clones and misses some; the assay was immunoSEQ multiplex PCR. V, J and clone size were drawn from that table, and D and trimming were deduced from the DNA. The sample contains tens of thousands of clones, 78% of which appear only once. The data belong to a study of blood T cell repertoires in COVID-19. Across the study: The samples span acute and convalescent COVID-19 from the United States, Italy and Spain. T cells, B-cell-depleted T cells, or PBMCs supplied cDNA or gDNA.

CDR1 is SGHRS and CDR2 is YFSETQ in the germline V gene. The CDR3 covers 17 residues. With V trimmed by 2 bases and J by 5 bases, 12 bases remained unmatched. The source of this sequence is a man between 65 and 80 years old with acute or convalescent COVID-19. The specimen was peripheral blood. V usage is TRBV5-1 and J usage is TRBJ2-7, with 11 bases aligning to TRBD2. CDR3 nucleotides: TGCGCCAGCAGCTTCGAACCCTTAGCGGGAGGGTCAAACGAGCAGTACTTC. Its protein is CASSFEPLAGGSNEQYF.